This T cell receptor beta chain was profiled in a study of cytotoxic CD8 clonotypes in ibrutinib-treated CLL. Study information: Samples yielded averages of 200,000 to 300,000 productive templates and 90,000 to 95,000 productive rearrangements. Whole-study findings and limits: Clonality, elevated at ibrutinib response, dropped back toward baseline at progression.

Points on this clone: Its antigen is unknown.

A 1 in 200,000 to 1 in 1 million T cell depth was the sequencing target. The repertoire was sequenced with immunoSEQ multiplex PCR; TCRdb's copy has only in-frame clones and lacks some. The table lists tens of thousands of clones, approximately 57% of them singletons. The receptor comes from a human donor with chronic lymphocytic leukemia. Here the sequenced sample was PBMCs, taken after 12 months of ibrutinib treatment.

The CDR3 sequence is CASSGKPGDWVDTQYF. CDR3 DNA sequence: TGTGCCAGCAGTGGGAAACCGGGTGACTGGGTGGATACGCAGTATTTT. The chain recombines TRBV6-1 with TRBJ2-3; D gene ambiguous. CDR3 length: 16 residues. The germline gives CDR1 MNHNS, CDR2 SASEGT. V was trimmed by 4 bases and J by 6 bases, leaving 20 bases between them.